Following are 10 T cell receptor beta chains from one sample sequenced in a study of control samples from healthy donors and cancer patients. Sequencing used immunoSEQ multiplex PCR; TCRdb keeps in-frame clones, though not all of them. The data show some 97,000 clones, about 90% seen once. The sample consisted of blood. These receptor sequences come from a woman between 50 and 59 years old in good health.

The CDR3 DNA follows: TGTGCCAGCAGCCCGGGACAGGCACCGTCCCATGCGCAGTATTTT. Translation: CASSPGQAPSHAQYF. V and J are TRBV7-9 and TRBJ2-3, with 8 bases aligning to TRBD1. The CDR3 extends over 15 amino acids. Germline V gene lookup returns CDR1 SEHNR and CDR2 FQNEAQ (reference sequence). The V gene end was trimmed by 5 bases and the J gene end by 10 bases; junction bases not matched to a gene: 14.

The sample holds a few counts of this clone. J is TRBJ1-4 and V is TRBV27; D is perhaps TRBD1 (6 bases). V lost 5 bases and J lost 8, with 18 bases in between. The germline gives CDR1 MNHEY, CDR2 SMNVEV (reference sequence). The CDR3 length is 15 residues. The CDR3 nucleotides are TGTGCCAGCAGTCCCAAAAGGGGGAGGGAGGAAAAACTGTTTTTT. It translates to CASSPKRGREEKLFF.

The CDR3: CASSYGRSRCTDTQYF. Written as DNA, the CDR3 is TGTGCCAGCAGCTACGGACGGTCGCGTTGCACAGATACGCAGTATTTT. The chain is built from TRBV21-1 and TRBJ2-3. TRBV21-1 is a recognized pseudogene. The CDR3 has 16 residues.

The V and J genes are TRBV23-1 and TRBJ1-1, with D hard to call. TRBV23-1 is an ORF, and what it does is uncertain. The CDR3 length is 15 residues. The V end lost 0 bases, the J end lost 1 base, and 9 bases lay between the germline ends. CDR3 DNA sequence: TGCGCCAGCAGTCAATCGGGCAAACCGAACACTGAAGCTTTCTTT. Translating it yields CASSQSGKPNTEAFF.

CDR3 DNA sequence: TGTGCCACCAGCAGATATCCTCACCGAGGGGGCCTCACCGGGGAGCTGTTTTTT. Translating it yields CATSRYPHRGGLTGELFF. The J gene is TRBJ2-2, the V gene TRBV15; TRBD1 matches 7 bases. Germline trimming cut 2 bases from V and 4 bases from J; bases unmatched to any gene: 13. Germline-derived CDR1 and CDR2 are LNHNV and YYDKDF (reference sequence). The length of the CDR3 is 18 residues.

This chain connects TRBV5-1 to TRBJ2-7, with D perhaps assigned TRBD1 or TRBD2 (5 bases each). CDR1 and CDR2 from the germline V gene are SGHRS and YFSETQ. The CDR3 covers 14 residues. V shed 1 base and J shed 1 base, with 9 bases lying between them. The CDR3 region is CASSLSWGSYEQYV. CDR3 DNA sequence: TGCGCCAGCAGCTTGTCATGGGGGTCCTACGAGCAGTACGTC.

The chain recombines TRBV5-6 with TRBJ2-1; D is undetermined. The CDR3 contains 14 residues. Trimming stripped 5 bases from V and 5 bases from J, with 14 bases between. CDR1 and CDR2 from the germline V gene are SGHDT and YYEEEE. CDR3 protein: CASRQEDGNNEQFF. DNA for the CDR3: TGTGCCAGCAGGCAAGAGGACGGTAACAATGAGCAGTTCTTC.

This sequence joins TRBV5-6 and TRBJ2-1; D gene ambiguous. The germline CDR1 and CDR2 sequences are SGHDT and YYEEEE. V dropped 4 bases and J dropped 5 bases, with 7 bases sitting between them. This CDR3 contains 12 residues. The CDR3 DNA follows: TGTGCCAGCAGCCCAAGGAACAATGAGCAGTTCTTC. Its protein is CASSPRNNEQFF.

The V and J genes are TRBV11-3 and TRBJ2-1; perhaps TRBD2 as D (6 bases). Germline V lookup: CDR1 SGHNT, CDR2 YENEEA. V shed 5 bases and J shed 5 bases, with 19 bases lying between them. This CDR3 region has 16 residues. In DNA form, the CDR3 reads TGTGCCAGCAGCAAGGTCCTAGCGAGAGGAAACAATGAGCAGTTCTTC. The encoded protein is CASSKVLARGNNEQFF.

The chain links TRBV3-1 (or the pseudogene TRBV3-2) to TRBJ1-5, with 8 bases identical to TRBD1. CDR3 size: 17 residues. CDR1 and CDR2 from the germline V gene are LGHDT and YNNKEL (reference sequence). With 4 bases clipped from V and 4 bases from J, the junction kept 12 bases outside the gene matches. Here the CDR3 DNA reads TGTGCCAGCAGCCTCACATCGGGCAGGGGGCGGAATCAGCCCCAGCATTTT. This sequence encodes CASSLTSGRGRNQPQHF.